Listed below are T cell receptor beta chains from one sample, sequenced in a study of CD8+ T cells in alopecia areata. Using immunoSEQ multiplex PCR, the repertoire was profiled, and TCRdb retains in-frame clones only, with some absent. The table includes about 130,000 clones, approximately 53% detected once. The sample here was CD4+ T cells sorted from blood, taken at week 0. The receptors originated from a human donor with alopecia areata. The conserved cysteine and the conserved F or W are not part of the CDR3 here. The order of the fields is CDR3 length, V gene, CDR3 protein.

len: 12
v_gene: TRBV25-1
CDR3aa: ASSKGVRLDTQY

len: 15
v_gene: TRBV7-2
CDR3aa: ASSLTGRVVRTGELF

len: 10
v_gene: TRBV28
CDR3aa: ASSPPPKGYT

len: 13
v_gene: TRBV9
CDR3aa: ASSVGAGDGETQY

len: 11
v_gene: TRBV25-1
CDR3aa: ASSAHRDHEQF

len: 12
v_gene: TRBV9
CDR3aa: ASSQHRDVNIQY

len: 13
v_gene: TRBV7-2
CDR3aa: ASSLQYRANYEQY

len: 13
v_gene: TRBV7-8
CDR3aa: ASRATRDSGNTIY

len: 14
v_gene: TRBV4-1
CDR3aa: ASSPHRSGGTDTQY

len: 11
v_gene: TRBV6-6
CDR3aa: ASRDGPSYEQY

len: 13
v_gene: TRBV5-4
CDR3aa: ASSPREGGGETQY

len: 10
v_gene: TRBV30
CDR3aa: AWSTSGNEQF

len: 14
v_gene: TRBV4-3
CDR3aa: ASSPNQGALNYGYT

len: 11
v_gene: TRBV14
CDR3aa: ASSQDVDSPLH

len: 12
v_gene: TRBV28
CDR3aa: ASSLGVSNQPQH

len: 13
v_gene: TRBV5-6
CDR3aa: ASSLAGGAGYEQY

len: 15
v_gene: TRBV7-2
CDR3aa: ASSLARGGPEQETQY

len: 12
v_gene: TRBV5-1
CDR3aa: ASSLVAGNQPQH

len: 13
v_gene: TRBV5-1
CDR3aa: ASSIVAGMGETQY

len: 12
v_gene: TRBV18
CDR3aa: ASSPEDTNYGYT

len: 11
v_gene: TRBV23-1
CDR3aa: ASSQLDAQPQH

len: 12
v_gene: TRBV7-3
CDR3aa: ASRDTGTSGEQY

len: 12
v_gene: TRBV5-6
CDR3aa: ASSLAVAQETQY

len: 15
v_gene: TRBV10-2
CDR3aa: ASSEFSGTGANQPQH

len: 11
v_gene: TRBV30
CDR3aa: AWGSSSGNTIY

len: 10
v_gene: TRBV5-4
CDR3aa: ASSLMTDTQY

len: 13
v_gene: TRBV18
CDR3aa: ASSPEGGLNTEAF

len: 11
v_gene: TRBV7-2
CDR3aa: ASRRGNRYEQY

len: 12
v_gene: TRBV4-3
CDR3aa: ASSRMHFGTEAF

len: 13
v_gene: TRBV6-5
CDR3aa: ASSYSTGQIYEQY